This record covers a single T cell receptor beta chain. The antigen remains unidentified. Germline V CDR1 and CDR2: SGHNT, YYREEE (reference sequence). V lost 3 bases to trimming and J lost 2 bases, with 2 bases between them. This CDR3 has 12 residues. Synthesis of TCR beta cDNA was carried out from approximately 500 ng total RNA with a constant-region primer. TCR beta libraries came from three nested multiplex PCR rounds using slightly modified ARM-PCR. For around 11 cycles apiece, the opening two PCR rounds ran with TRBV1-TRBV30 forward primers and a C-beta reverse primer. MiXCR, run by TCRdb on the multiplex PCR reads, gives a single entry per CDR3 protein. The repertoire has about 180,000 distinct CDR3 sequences, 60% of them found once; the top ten carry 70% to 80%. Blood RNA originated from unsorted whole blood, with germline DNA additionally extracted. These data are taken from a study of tumor-infiltrating lymphocytes in primary liver carcinoma. Study summary: Each participant had primary liver carcinoma, and surgical resection was the treatment. The study obtained roughly 3.65 to 7.5 million productive TCRbeta reads per sample, similar across tissue types.

Study findings and constraints: Tumor-adjacent and tumor-blood pairs showed less overlap than tumor region pairs.

The V call is TRBV5-4, the J call TRBJ2-2, with no clear D. The TCR originated in a middle-aged man with primary liver carcinoma and hepatitis B virus infection. Sequenced: peripheral blood. The CDR3 reads CASSYNTGELFF. DNA of the CDR3: TGTGCCAGCAGCTACAACACCGGGGAGCTGTTTTTT. The variable domain in full, completed from reference TRBV5-4 and TRBJ2-2, reads ETGVTQSPTHLIKTRGQQVTLRCSSQSGHNTVSWYQQALGQGPQFIFQYYREEENGRGNFPPRFSGLQFPNYSSELNVNALELDDSALYLCASSYNTGELFFGEGSRLTVL.